The 16 T cell receptor beta chains in this list originate from one sample, sequenced in a study of metastatic and nonmetastatic thyroid tumors. TCRdb used MiXCR to call clones anew from the PCR reads. The sample carries fewer than 35,000 clones, about 30% recorded once. Each patient went into thyroid surgery without having received any treatment. The material sequenced was blood. These receptors were obtained from a female donor with papillary thyroid cancer or a benign thyroid nodule (not recorded which). Some clones in this sample may be carry-over from other donors' samples.

This clone was recorded many times. The chain employs TRBV2 and TRBJ2-2; the D gene is possibly TRBD2 (6 bases). From germline, CDR1 is SNHLY and CDR2 FYNNEI. Trimming cost V 8 bases and J 4 bases, with 11 bases left between them. There are 13 residues in the CDR3. This CDR3 reads CASQGGPTGELFF. DNA of the CDR3: TGTGCCAGCCAGGGAGGCCCCACCGGGGAGCTGTTTTTT.

The V gene is TRBV9, the J gene TRBJ1-6; D call uncertain. The germline CDR1 and CDR2 sequences are SGDLS and YYNGEE. The CDR3 extends over 16 amino acids. The V and J ends lost 4 bases and 0 bases respectively, with 11 bases between them. CDR3 in amino acids: CASSRNPSSYNSPLHF. The DNA of the CDR3 is TGTGCCAGCAGCCGGAACCCAAGCTCCTATAATTCACCCCTCCACTTT.

This clone came up many times. The chain links TRBV20-1 to TRBJ1-5; D may be TRBD1 (6 bases). Germline CDR1 and CDR2: DFQATT and SNEGSKA (reference sequence). V shed 7 bases and J shed 0 bases, with 13 bases lying between them. The CDR3 is made up of 14 amino acids. The CDR3 sequence is CSVSRTASNQPQHF. CDR3 in DNA: TGCAGTGTTAGTCGGACAGCTAGCAATCAGCCCCAGCATTTT.

Concerning this clone itself: Germline and junction disagree at one end, which may indicate a read error. V and J are TRBV20-1 and TRBJ2-7; 10 positions match TRBD2. In germline, CDR1 is DFQATT, CDR2 SNEGSKA (reference sequence). CDR3 length equals 16 residues. DNA of the CDR3: TGCAGTGCTAGACTTATCCTAGCGGGAGCCTCCTACGAGCAGTACTTT. Protein product: CSARLILAGASYEQYF.

This sequence joins TRBV19 and TRBJ1-2; TRBD1 agrees at 10 bases. Per the germline V gene, CDR1 is LNHDA and CDR2 is SQIVND (reference sequence). The V gene end was trimmed by 7 bases and the J gene end by 4 bases; junction bases not matched to a gene: 6. This CDR3 is 14 amino acids long. The CDR3 DNA reads TGTGCCAGTAAAACGGGGGACAGGGGCTATGGCTACACCTTC. As protein: CASKTGDRGYGYTF.

This clone was observed a few times. V usage is TRBV7-8 and J usage is TRBJ2-2, with 14 bases fitting TRBD2. Per the germline V gene, CDR1 is SGHVS and CDR2 is FQNEAQ. The CDR3 covers 15 residues. J lost 8 bases, V lost 5 bases, and 4 bases had no gene match. CDR3 nucleotide sequence: TGTGCCAGCAGCCCTGGGACTAGCGGGAGTGGGGAGCTGTTTTTT. Translation gives CASSPGTSGSGELFF.

This clone was counted many times. J is TRBJ2-3 and V is TRBV27, with 10 nucleotides matching TRBD1. Germline CDR1 reads MNHEY; CDR2 reads SMNVEV (reference sequence). V trimming: 9 bases; J trimming: 2 bases; junction bases outside the gene matches: 5. The CDR3 covers 14 residues. The CDR3 sequence is CARWDRGNTDTQYF. CDR3 DNA: TGTGCCAGGTGGGACAGGGGAAACACAGATACGCAGTATTTT.

This chain joins TRBV19 and TRBJ2-2, with D perhaps matching TRBD1 (5 bases). Trimming shortened V by 7 bases and J by 3 bases, and 12 bases separated the two germline ends. The V gene's germline CDR1 is LNHDA and CDR2 SQIVND (reference sequence). The CDR3 totals 14 residues. The CDR3 coding sequence is TGTGCCAGTAAGGGGCCAAGCGACACCGGGGAGCTGTTTTTT. It is translated as CASKGPSDTGELFF.

This clone was counted once. This chain links TRBV5-1 with TRBJ2-7; 8 bases map to TRBD2. CDR1 and CDR2 from the germline V gene are SGHRS and YFSETQ. With 2 bases clipped from V and 5 bases from J, the junction kept 3 bases outside the gene matches. The CDR3 contains 13 residues. CDR3 DNA sequence: TGCGCCAGCAGCTTAGGGACTAGTAACGAGCAGTACTTC. Protein product: CASSLGTSNEQYF.

This clone was seen repeatedly, ten times or more. The rearrangement links TRBV19 to TRBJ2-1, with 14 bases matching TRBD2. CDR3 length equals 17 residues. The trim removed 6 bases at V and 7 bases at J, leaving 11 bases unmatched. Germline V lookup: CDR1 LNHDA, CDR2 SQIVND (reference sequence). This CDR3 is CASSQTDWTSGRNEQFF. CDR3 DNA: TGTGCCAGTAGCCAGACAGATTGGACTAGCGGGAGGAATGAGCAGTTCTTC.

This clone was seen repeatedly, ten times or more. The identical CDR3 is also encoded by other nucleotide sequences in the sample. The chain employs TRBV15 and TRBJ2-2, with D perhaps TRBD2 (5 bases). This CDR3 comprises 15 residues. V shed 1 base and J shed 1 base, with 7 bases lying between them. CDR1 and CDR2 from the germline V gene are LNHNV and YYDKDF (reference sequence). The DNA for the CDR3 is TGTGCCACCAGCAGAGTCGGGGTGAACACCGGGGAGCTGTTTTTT. It codes for CATSRVGVNTGELFF.

The CDR3 DNA sequence: TGTGCCAGCAGTCAAACACAGGGCTCTGGAAACACCATATATTTT. As protein: CASSQTQGSGNTIYF. This chain connects TRBV2 to TRBJ1-3, with TRBD1 as a possible D gene (6 bases). V was cut by 5 bases and J by 0 bases, with 11 bases left in between. From germline, CDR1 is SNHLY and CDR2 FYNNEI. CDR3 length equals 15 residues.

This clone was counted ten times or more. The genes are TRBV5-1 and TRBJ2-7, with D perhaps matching TRBD1 (7 bases). This CDR3 has 14 residues. The V end was cut by 4 bases, the J end by 5 bases, with 16 bases between. CDR1 and CDR2 from the germline V gene are SGHRS and YFSETQ. The CDR3 here is CASSRQGGFNEQYF. CDR3 in DNA: TGCGCCAGCAGCAGGCAGGGGGGTTTCAACGAGCAGTACTTC.

In the case of this clone: The junction shows a germline mismatch at one end, possibly a read error. This rearrangement joins TRBV6-5 to TRBJ2-3; 11 nucleotides align to TRBD2. This CDR3 has 16 amino acids. Germline V gives CDR1 MNHEY, CDR2 SVGAGI. The DNA for the CDR3 is TGTGCCAGCACTTTCGGGACTAGCGGAAGCACAGATACGCATTCTTTT. It specifies CASTFGTSGSTDTHSF.

The chain combines TRBV3-1 with TRBJ2-2, with D maybe TRBD2 (6 bases). CDR1 is LGHDT and CDR2 is YNNKEL in the germline V gene (reference sequence). The CDR3 extends over 15 amino acids. Trimming left V 1 base short and J 8 bases short, with 14 bases between. CDR3 region: CASSQGGGVKGELFF. Written as DNA, the CDR3 is TGTGCCAGCAGCCAAGGAGGCGGGGTTAAAGGGGAGCTGTTTTTT.

The chain joins TRBV20-1 to TRBJ2-7; D might be TRBD1 (6 bases). This CDR3 has 14 residues. V was pared by 2 bases and J by 0 bases, with 11 bases between. Germline CDR1 reads DFQATT; CDR2 reads SNEGSKA (reference sequence). This CDR3 reads CSARPRGPSYEQYF. Written as DNA, the CDR3 is TGCAGTGCTAGACCCAGGGGCCCCTCCTACGAGCAGTACTTC.